The sequence of this T cell receptor (beta chain) was determined in a study of blood T cell repertoires in COVID-19. Overall study: From T cells, B-cell-depleted T cells, or PBMCs came the material, which was cDNA or gDNA.

The data were produced by immunoSEQ multiplex PCR, yet TCRdb's version contains in-frame clones alone and is incomplete. The table lists approximately 300,000 clones, 90% of them singletons. CDR1 and CDR2 from the germline V gene are MNHEY and SMNVEV (reference sequence). The CDR3 is 13 residues long. With V trimmed by 8 bases and J by 2 bases, 3 bases remained unmatched. Sequenced material: peripheral blood. The rearrangement joins TRBV27 to TRBJ1-5; 7 nucleotides agree with TRBD1. This clonotype was sampled from a woman aged 40 to 50 with COVID-19, enrolled during active disease. CDR3 nucleotides: TGTGCCAGCGGACAGGTCGGCAATCAGCCCCAGCATTTT. Translation gives CASGQVGNQPQHF.